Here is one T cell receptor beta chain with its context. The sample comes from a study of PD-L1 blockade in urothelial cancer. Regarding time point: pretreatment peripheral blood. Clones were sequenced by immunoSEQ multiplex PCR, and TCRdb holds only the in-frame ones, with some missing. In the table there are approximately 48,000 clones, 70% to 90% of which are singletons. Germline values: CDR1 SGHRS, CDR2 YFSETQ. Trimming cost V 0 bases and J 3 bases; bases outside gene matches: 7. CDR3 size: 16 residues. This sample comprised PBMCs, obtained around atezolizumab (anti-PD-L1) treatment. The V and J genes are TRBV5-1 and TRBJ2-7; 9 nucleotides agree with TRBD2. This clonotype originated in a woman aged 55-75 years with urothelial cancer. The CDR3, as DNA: TGCGCCAGCAGCTTGGAGGCTAGCGGGGCCTTCTACGAGCAGTACTTC. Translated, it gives CASSLEASGAFYEQYF.